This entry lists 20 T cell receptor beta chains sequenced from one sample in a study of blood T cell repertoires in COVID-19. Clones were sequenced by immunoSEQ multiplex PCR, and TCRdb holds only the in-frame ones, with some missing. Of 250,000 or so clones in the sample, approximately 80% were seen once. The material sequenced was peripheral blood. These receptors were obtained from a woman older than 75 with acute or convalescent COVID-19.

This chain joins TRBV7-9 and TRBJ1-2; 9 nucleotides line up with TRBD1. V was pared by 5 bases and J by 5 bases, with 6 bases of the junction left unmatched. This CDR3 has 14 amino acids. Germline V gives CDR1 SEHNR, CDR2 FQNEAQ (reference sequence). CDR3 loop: CASSRQGERYGYTF. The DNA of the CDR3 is TGTGCCAGCAGCAGACAGGGGGAACGTTATGGCTACACCTTC.

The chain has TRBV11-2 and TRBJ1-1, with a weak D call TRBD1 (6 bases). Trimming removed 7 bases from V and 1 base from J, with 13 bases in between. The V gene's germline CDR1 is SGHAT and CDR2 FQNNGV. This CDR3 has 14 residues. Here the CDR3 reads CASTQSTGNTEAFF. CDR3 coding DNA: TGTGCCAGCACCCAATCGACAGGGAACACTGAAGCTTTCTTT.

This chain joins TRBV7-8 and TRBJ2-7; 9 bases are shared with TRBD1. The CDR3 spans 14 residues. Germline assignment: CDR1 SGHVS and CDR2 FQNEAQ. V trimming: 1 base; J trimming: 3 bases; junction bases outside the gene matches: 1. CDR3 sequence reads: CASSLVGQGYEQYF. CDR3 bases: TGTGCCAGCAGCTTAGTGGGACAGGGCTACGAGCAGTACTTC.

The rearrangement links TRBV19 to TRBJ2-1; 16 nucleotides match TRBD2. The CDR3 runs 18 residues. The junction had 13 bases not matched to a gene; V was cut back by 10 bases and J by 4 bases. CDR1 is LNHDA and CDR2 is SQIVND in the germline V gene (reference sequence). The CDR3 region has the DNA TGTGCCATATCCAGGGCGGGACTAGCGGGAGGGCAATACAATGAGCAGTTCTTC. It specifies CAISRAGLAGGQYNEQFF.

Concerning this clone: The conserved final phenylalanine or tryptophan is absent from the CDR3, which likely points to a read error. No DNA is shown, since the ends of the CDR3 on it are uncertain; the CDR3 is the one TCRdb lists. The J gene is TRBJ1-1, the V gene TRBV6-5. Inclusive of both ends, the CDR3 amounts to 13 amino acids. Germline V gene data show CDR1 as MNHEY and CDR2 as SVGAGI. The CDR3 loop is CASGTSPGLGRNL.

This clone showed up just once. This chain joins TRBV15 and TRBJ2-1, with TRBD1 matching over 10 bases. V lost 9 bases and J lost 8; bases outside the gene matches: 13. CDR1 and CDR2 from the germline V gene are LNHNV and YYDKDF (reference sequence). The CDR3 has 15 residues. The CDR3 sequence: CATSLGTGVWDEQFF. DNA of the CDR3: TGTGCCACTTCATTAGGGACAGGGGTTTGGGATGAGCAGTTCTTC.

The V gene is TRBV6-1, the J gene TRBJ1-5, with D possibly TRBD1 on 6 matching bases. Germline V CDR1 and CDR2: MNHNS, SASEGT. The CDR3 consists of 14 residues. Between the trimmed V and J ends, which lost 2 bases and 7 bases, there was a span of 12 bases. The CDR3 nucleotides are TGTGCCAGCAGTGAAACAGGGATGGACCAGCCCCAGCATTTT. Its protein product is CASSETGMDQPQHF.

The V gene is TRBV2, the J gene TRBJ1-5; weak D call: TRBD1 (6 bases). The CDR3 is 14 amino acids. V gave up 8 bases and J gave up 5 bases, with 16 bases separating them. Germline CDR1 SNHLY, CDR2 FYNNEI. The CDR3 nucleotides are TGTGCCAGCCGATGGCAGGGGCCGGATCAGCCCCAGCATTTT. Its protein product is CASRWQGPDQPQHF.

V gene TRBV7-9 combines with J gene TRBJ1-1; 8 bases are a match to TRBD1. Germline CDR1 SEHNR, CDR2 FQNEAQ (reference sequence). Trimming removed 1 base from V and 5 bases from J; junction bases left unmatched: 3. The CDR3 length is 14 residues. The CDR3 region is CASSLVQGVTEAFF. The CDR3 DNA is TGTGCCAGCAGCTTAGTACAGGGGGTAACTGAAGCTTTCTTT.

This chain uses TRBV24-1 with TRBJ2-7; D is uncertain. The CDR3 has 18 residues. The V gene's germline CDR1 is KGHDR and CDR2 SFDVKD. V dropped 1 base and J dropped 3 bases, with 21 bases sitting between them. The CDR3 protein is CATSDFPRVLKRYYEQYF. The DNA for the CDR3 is TGTGCCACCAGTGATTTTCCACGGGTTCTCAAGAGATACTACGAGCAGTACTTC.

CDR3 amino acids: CASSLVWGEDTEAFF. DNA of the CDR3: TGTGCCAGCAGCTTAGTTTGGGGAGAGGACACTGAAGCTTTCTTT. The rearrangement links TRBV7-9 to TRBJ1-1, with D unclear. The CDR3 extends over 15 amino acids. V was cut by 1 base and J by 3 bases, with 12 bases left in between. The germline V gene encodes CDR1 SEHNR and CDR2 FQNEAQ (reference sequence). Using reference TRBV7-9 and TRBJ1-1 for the parts outside the CDR3, the full variable domain is DTGVSQNPRHKITKRGQNVTFRCDPISEHNRLYWYRQTLGQGPEFLTYFQNEAQLEKSRLLSDRFSAERPKGSFSTLEIQRTEQGDSAMYLCASSLVWGEDTEAFFGQGTRLTVV.

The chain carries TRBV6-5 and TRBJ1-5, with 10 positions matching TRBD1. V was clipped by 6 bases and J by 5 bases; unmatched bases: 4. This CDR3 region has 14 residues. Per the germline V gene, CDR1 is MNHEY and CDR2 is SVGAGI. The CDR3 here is CASSQDRGHQPQHF. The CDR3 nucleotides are TGTGCCAGCAGCCAAGACAGGGGGCATCAGCCCCAGCATTTT.

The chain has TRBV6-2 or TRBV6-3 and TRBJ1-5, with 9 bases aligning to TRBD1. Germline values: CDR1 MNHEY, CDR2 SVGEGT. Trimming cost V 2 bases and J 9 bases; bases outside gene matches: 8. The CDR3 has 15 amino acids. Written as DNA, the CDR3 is TGTGCCAGCAGTTACACGGGACAGGGAAGGACGCCCCAGCATTTT. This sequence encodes CASSYTGQGRTPQHF.

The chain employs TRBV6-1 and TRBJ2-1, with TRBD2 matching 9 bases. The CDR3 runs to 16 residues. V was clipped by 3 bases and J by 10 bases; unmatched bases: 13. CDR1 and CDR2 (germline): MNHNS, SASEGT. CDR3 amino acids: CASSDPGLAGKYEQFF. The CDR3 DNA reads TGTGCCAGCAGTGACCCGGGACTAGCCGGTAAATACGAGCAGTTCTTC.

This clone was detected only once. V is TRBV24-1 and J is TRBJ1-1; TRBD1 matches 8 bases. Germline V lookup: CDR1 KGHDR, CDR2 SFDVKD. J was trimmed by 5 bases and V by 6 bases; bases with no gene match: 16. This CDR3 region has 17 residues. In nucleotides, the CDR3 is TGTGCCACCAGTCCTCTGGCAGCGGCAGGGGGCGAGACTGAAGCTTTCTTT. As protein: CATSPLAAAGGETEAFF.

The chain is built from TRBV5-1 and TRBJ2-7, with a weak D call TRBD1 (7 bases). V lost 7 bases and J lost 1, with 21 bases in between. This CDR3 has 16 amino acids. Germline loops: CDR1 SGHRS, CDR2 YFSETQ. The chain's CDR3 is CASGWPEGAASYEQYF. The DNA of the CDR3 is TGCGCCAGCGGATGGCCGGAGGGGGCCGCATCCTACGAGCAGTACTTC.

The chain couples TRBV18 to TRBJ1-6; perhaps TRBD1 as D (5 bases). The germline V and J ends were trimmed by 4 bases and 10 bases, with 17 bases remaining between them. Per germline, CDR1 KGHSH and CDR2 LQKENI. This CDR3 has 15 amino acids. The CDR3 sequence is CASSREAGSPSPLHF. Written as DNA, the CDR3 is TGTGCCAGCTCACGGGAGGCAGGGTCGCCATCACCCCTCCACTTT.

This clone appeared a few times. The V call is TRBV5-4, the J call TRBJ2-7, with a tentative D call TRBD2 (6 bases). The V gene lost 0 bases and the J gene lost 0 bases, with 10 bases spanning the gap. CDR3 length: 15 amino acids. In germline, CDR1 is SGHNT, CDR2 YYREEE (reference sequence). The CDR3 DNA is TGTGCCAGCAGCTTGGGCGGGATAGGCTCCTACGAGCAGTACTTC. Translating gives CASSLGGIGSYEQYF. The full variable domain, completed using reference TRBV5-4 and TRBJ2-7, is ETGVTQSPTHLIKTRGQQVTLRCSSQSGHNTVSWYQQALGQGPQFIFQYYREEENGRGNFPPRFSGLQFPNYSSELNVNALELDDSALYLCASSLGGIGSYEQYFGPGTRLTVT.

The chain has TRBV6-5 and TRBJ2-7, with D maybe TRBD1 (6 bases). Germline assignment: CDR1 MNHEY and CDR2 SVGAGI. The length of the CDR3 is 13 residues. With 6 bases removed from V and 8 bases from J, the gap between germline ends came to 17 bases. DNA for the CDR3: TGTGCCAGCAGGTCTACAGGGTTTATCAAGCAGTACTTC. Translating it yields CASRSTGFIKQYF.

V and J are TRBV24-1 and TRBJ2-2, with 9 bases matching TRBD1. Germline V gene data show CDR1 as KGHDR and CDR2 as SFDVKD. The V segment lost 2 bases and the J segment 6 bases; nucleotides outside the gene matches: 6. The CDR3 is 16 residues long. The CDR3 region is CATSDSPGQGPGELFF. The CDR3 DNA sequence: TGTGCCACCAGTGATTCTCCGGGACAGGGTCCCGGGGAGCTGTTTTTT.